A single sample is the source of the 13 T cell receptor beta chains below, sequenced in a study of cytomegalovirus exposure and HLA in healthy donors. The study ran its PCR with 60 Vbeta and 13 Jbeta primers. Using immunoSEQ multiplex PCR, the repertoire was profiled, and TCRdb retains in-frame clones only, with some absent. The table includes under 75,000 clones, roughly 90% detected once. The sequencing sample was made of PBMCs. The receptors here all came from a woman aged 25 to 39 in good health and CMV-seronegative.

This clone was recorded only once. This sequence joins TRBV28 and TRBJ2-3; D call uncertain. V was trimmed by 5 bases and J by 0 bases, leaving 12 bases between them. Germline V CDR1 and CDR2: MDHEN, SYDVKM. The CDR3 has 15 amino acids. This CDR3 reads CASSPPTGSTDTQYF. CDR3 bases: TGTGCCAGCAGTCCTCCCACCGGTAGCACAGATACGCAGTATTTT.

V is TRBV5-1 and J is TRBJ2-5; 10 nucleotides align to TRBD2. Per germline, CDR1 SGHRS and CDR2 YFSETQ. The CDR3 has 16 amino acids. With 0 bases clipped from V and 1 base from J, the junction kept 3 bases outside the gene matches. CDR3 nucleotides: TGCGCCAGCAGCTTGGCGACTAGCGGGCGCCAAGAGACCCAGTACTTC. Translation: CASSLATSGRQETQYF.

CDR3 region: CASSLWGQGATGELFF. The CDR3 DNA is TGTGCCAGCAGTTTATGGGGACAGGGGGCGACCGGGGAGCTGTTTTTT. The chain links TRBV28 to TRBJ2-2, with 12 positions matching TRBD1. Trimming at V came to 0 bases and at J to 5 bases, leaving 1 base not matched to a gene. The CDR3 is made up of 16 amino acids. Germline V gene sequence: CDR1 MDHEN, CDR2 SYDVKM.

The V call is TRBV18, the J call TRBJ1-1; a possible D gene is TRBD1 (6 bases). Per the germline V gene, CDR1 is KGHSH and CDR2 is LQKENI. CDR3 length: 15 amino acids. Trimming stripped 0 bases from V and 7 bases from J, with 15 bases between. The CDR3 nucleotides read TGTGCCAGCTCACCACCGAATGGACAGCCTCGTGAAGCTTTCTTT. It translates to CASSPPNGQPREAFF.

This CDR3 is CASSLDPPTSSTDTQYF. DNA for the CDR3: TGTGCCAGCAGCTTAGATCCCCCCACATCCTCCACAGATACGCAGTATTTT. This sequence joins TRBV7-9 and TRBJ2-3; D is ambiguous. Germline V gene data show CDR1 as SEHNR and CDR2 as FQNEAQ (reference sequence). V lost 1 base to trimming and J lost 2 bases, with 16 bases between them. The CDR3 spans 17 residues.

The V call is TRBV19, the J call TRBJ1-2, with D uncertain. V was clipped by 4 bases and J by 5 bases, with 14 bases between them. CDR1 is LNHDA, CDR2 SQIVND, per germline (reference sequence). The CDR3 covers 14 residues. CDR3 DNA sequence: TGTGCCAGTAGTAAGGGAGGGTTGTCTTATGGCTACACCTTC. Protein sequence: CASSKGGLSYGYTF.

The chain joins TRBV27 to TRBJ1-1, with unresolved D. This CDR3 comprises 14 residues. Trimming took 6 bases from V and 1 from J, leaving 12 bases between them. Per germline, CDR1 MNHEY and CDR2 SMNVEV (reference sequence). CDR3 coding DNA: TGTGCCAGCAGACCTCTCACAGAGAACACTGAAGCTTTCTTT. It specifies CASRPLTENTEAFF.

This chain joins TRBV5-1 and TRBJ2-1, with TRBD2 identical over 9 bases. The V gene's germline CDR1 is SGHRS and CDR2 YFSETQ. CDR3 length equals 18 residues. The trim removed 0 bases at V and 2 bases at J, leaving 9 bases unmatched. The CDR3 DNA follows: TGCGCCAGCAGCTTGGCCCCTGGGACTAGCCGTACCTACAATGAGCAGTTCTTC. It yields the protein CASSLAPGTSRTYNEQFF. Combining the CDR3 with reference TRBV5-1 and TRBJ2-1 gives the whole variable domain KAGVTQTPRYLIKTRGQQVTLSCSPISGHRSVSWYQQTPGQGLQFLFEYFSETQRNKGNFPGRFSGRQFSNSRSEMNVSTLELGDSALYLCASSLAPGTSRTYNEQFFGPGTRLTVL.

The CDR3 DNA sequence: TGTGCCAGCAGGCTTCGGGAGACCCAGTACTTC. Amino acid sequence: CASRLRETQYF. This chain joins TRBV2 and TRBJ2-5; D is unresolved. The V and J ends lost 6 bases and 5 bases respectively, with 7 bases between them. Per germline, CDR1 SNHLY and CDR2 FYNNEI. This CDR3 is built from 11 residues.

The chain links TRBV25-1 to TRBJ2-3, with D possibly TRBD2 on 7 matching bases. The CDR3 contains 17 residues. The germline gives CDR1 MGHDK, CDR2 SYGVNS. Trimming shortened V by 2 bases and J by 0 bases, and 15 bases separated the two germline ends. CDR3 sequence reads: CASSEEWGGGSTDTQYF. The CDR3 DNA is TGTGCCAGCAGTGAAGAGTGGGGGGGCGGGAGCACAGATACGCAGTATTTT. The full variable domain, with the rest looked up from reference TRBV25-1 and TRBJ2-3, is EADIYQTPRYLVIGTGKKITLECSQTMGHDKMYWYQQDPGMELHLIHYSYGVNSTEKGDLSSESTVSRIRTEHFPLTLESARPSHTSQYLCASSEEWGGGSTDTQYFGPGTRLTVL.

The chain is built from TRBV15 and TRBJ2-1, with 8 bases fitting TRBD2. The CDR3 has 13 residues. Germline V lookup: CDR1 LNHNV, CDR2 YYDKDF (reference sequence). V lost 11 bases and J lost 4; bases outside the gene matches: 7. DNA of the CDR3: TGTGCCCCCTTGGCGGGAGGTTACAATGAGCAGTTCTTC. Its translation is CAPLAGGYNEQFF. The complete variable domain, with remaining parts taken from reference TRBV15 and TRBJ2-1, reads DAMVIQNPRYQVTQFGKPVTLSCSQTLNHNVMYWYQQKSSQAPKLLFHYYDKDFNNEADTPDNFQSRRPNTSFCFLDIRSPGLGDTAMYLCAPLAGGYNEQFFGPGTRLTVL.

V is TRBV7-6 and J is TRBJ2-3, with TRBD1 identical over 8 bases. The length of the CDR3 is 15 residues. Germline CDR1 and CDR2: SGHVS and FNYEAQ. The V and J ends lost 4 bases and 2 bases, in that order; junction bases with no gene match: 5. CDR3 nucleotide sequence: TGTGCCAGCAGCTCGGGACAGGAGCCCACAGATACGCAGTATTTT. Its translation is CASSSGQEPTDTQYF.

The chain carries TRBV7-9 and TRBJ2-7; 7 nucleotides align to TRBD2. The J segment lost 4 bases and the V segment lost 3 bases, leaving 3 bases of the junction unmatched. The CDR3 covers 13 residues. Germline-derived CDR1 and CDR2 are SEHNR and FQNEAQ (reference sequence). The CDR3 protein is CASSLGEGYEQYF. The CDR3 nucleotides are TGTGCCAGCAGCTTGGGGGAGGGGTACGAGCAGTACTTC.